These 29 T cell receptor beta chains came from one sample sequenced in a study of tumor-infiltrating lymphocytes in oesophageal squamous cell carcinoma. Via MiXCR, TCRdb re-called the PCR reads, giving one row per CDR3 protein. Among around 12,000 distinct CDR3 sequences, under 70% were seen once, and the ten largest hold about 42%. Source material: esophageal tumor tissue. These TCRs come from a female donor with esophageal squamous cell carcinoma.

This clonotype was counted many times. The V call is TRBV6-1, the J call TRBJ1-4, with D unresolved. This CDR3 comprises 14 residues. From germline, CDR1 is MNHNS and CDR2 SASEGT. V lost 4 bases, J lost 4 bases, and 10 bases lay in between. The CDR3 protein is CASSGSWGNEKLFF. CDR3 DNA sequence: TGTGCCAGCAGTGGATCGTGGGGTAATGAAAAACTGTTTTTT.

This clonotype turned up a few times. The rearrangement links TRBV4-3 to TRBJ1-3; no reliable D call. CDR1 is LGHNA and CDR2 is YSLEER in the germline V gene. Trimming removed 1 base at V and 4 bases at J, with 8 bases between. This CDR3 spans 14 amino acids. The CDR3 reads CASSQGAGGNTIYF. The CDR3 DNA sequence: TGCGCCAGCAGCCAAGGAGCAGGCGGAAACACCATATATTTT.

V usage is TRBV7-4 and J usage is TRBJ2-2; 8 nucleotides agree with TRBD1. From germline, CDR1 is SGHVT and CDR2 SQSDAQ. J gave up 8 bases and V 1 base, and 9 bases lay outside the gene matches. The CDR3 length is 16 residues. The CDR3 nucleotides are TGTGCCAGCAGCTTAGTAGCTCAGGGGGCAGGAGGGGAGCTGTTTTTT. Amino acid sequence: CASSLVAQGAGGELFF.

By frequency in the sample, this clonotype is medium-sized (0.01 to 0.1%). The rearrangement joins TRBV7-3 to TRBJ2-2; no clear D gene. Deletions cut 5 bases from V and 3 bases from J, with 7 bases between. The CDR3 runs 13 residues. Per the germline V gene, CDR1 is SGHTA and CDR2 is FQGTGA. CDR3: CASSNTYTGELFF. CDR3 DNA sequence: TGTGCCAGCAGCAACACCTACACCGGGGAGCTGTTTTTT.

The chain joins TRBV6-1 to TRBJ2-7, with TRBD2 as a possible D gene (5 bases). The CDR3 is 14 residues long. Germline-derived CDR1 and CDR2 are MNHNS and SASEGT. V was cut by 1 base and J by 3 bases, with 10 bases left in between. This CDR3 is CASSEVRRSYEQYF. In nucleotides, the CDR3 is TGTGCCAGCAGTGAAGTAAGGAGGAGCTACGAGCAGTACTTC.

Many counts were recorded for this clonotype. The rearrangement joins TRBV7-2 to TRBJ2-3, with D perhaps given as TRBD1 or TRBD2 (5 bases each). V was pared by 5 bases and J by 1 base, with 10 bases between. Germline V CDR1 and CDR2: SGHTA, FQGNSA. The CDR3 is 14 residues long. The CDR3 DNA follows: TGTGCCAGCAGCCCCTTGGGACGCACAGATACGCAGTATTTT. Its protein product is CASSPLGRTDTQYF. The variable domain in full, with the rest retrieved from reference TRBV7-2 and TRBJ2-3, is GAGVSQSPSNKVTEKGKDVELRCDPISGHTALYWYRQSLGQGLEFLIYFQGNSAPDKSGLPSDRFSAERTGGSVSTLTIQRTQQEDSAVYLCASSPLGRTDTQYFGPGTRLTVL.

This chain connects TRBV6-9 to TRBJ2-1, with 10 bases fitting TRBD1. The J call could be wrong; TRBJ2-7 is a better fit for the DNA end. There are 14 residues in the CDR3. CDR1 is MNHGY and CDR2 is SVAAGI in the germline V gene. The DNA of the CDR3 is TGTGCCAGCGCTGGGACAGGGGTGGGTTTCGAGCAGTACTTC. It specifies CASAGTGVGFEQYF.

To note about this clonotype: Given a much more abundant clone one base away, this may be a read error. The CDR3 end shows no conserved phenylalanine or tryptophan, and so a read error is likely. This sequence joins TRBV28 and TRBJ2-7; 8 bases are shared with TRBD1. The better agreement between TRBJ2-1 and the DNA end casts doubt on the J call. The CDR3 loop spans 13 amino acids. Germline loops: CDR1 MDHEN, CDR2 SYDVKM. The CDR3, as DNA: TGTGCCACCGTGGGGCAGGGGGCAGCTGAGCAGTTCTTG. Protein: CATVGQGAAEQFL.

V gene TRBV7-2 combines with J gene TRBJ2-2, with D perhaps assigned TRBD1 or TRBD2 (6 bases each). From germline, CDR1 is SGHTA and CDR2 FQGNSA. The CDR3 totals 17 residues. Trimming removed 1 base from V and 4 bases from J, with 16 bases in between. CDR3 residues: CASSLGGQLRGTGELFF. The CDR3 bases are TGTGCCAGCAGCTTAGGAGGACAGTTGCGGGGCACCGGGGAGCTGTTTTTT.

In this sample, this clonotype turned up a few times. A much larger clone lies a single base off, so this may be a read error. The rearrangement uses TRBV5-3 and TRBJ2-7; TRBD1 agrees at 10 bases. The J call may not be correct, given that the DNA end is closer to TRBJ2-1. TRBV5-3 is an ORF, with its function uncertain. The length of the CDR3 is 16 residues. The CDR3 nucleotides are TGTGCCAGCAGCCGCATGGGACAGGGGTTATACTACGAGCAGTTCTTC. Encoded protein: CASSRMGQGLYYEQFF.

This chain links TRBV5-1 with TRBJ1-1, with 9 bases lining up with TRBD1. The CDR3 runs to 15 residues. Trimming cost V 2 bases and J 3 bases; bases outside gene matches: 5. Germline V gives CDR1 SGHRS, CDR2 YFSETQ. The CDR3 region is CASSFRGQGDTEAFF. CDR3 sequence (DNA): TGCGCCAGCAGCTTCCGGGGACAGGGTGACACTGAAGCTTTCTTT.

This clonotype was seen ten or more times. The V call is TRBV5-1, the J call TRBJ1-2, with D tentatively TRBD1 (5 bases). V was trimmed by 4 bases and J by 4 bases, leaving 14 bases between them. The CDR3 contains 14 residues. CDR1 is SGHRS, CDR2 YFSETQ, per germline. The CDR3 loop reads CASSGAGMIYGYTF. The CDR3 DNA is TGCGCCAGCAGCGGGGCAGGGATGATCTATGGCTACACCTTC.

The J gene is TRBJ2-3, the V gene TRBV5-1; no clear D. The J call may be wrong; the DNA end is better matched by TRBJ2-1. Germline V gene data show CDR1 as SGHRS and CDR2 as YFSETQ. The CDR3 loop spans 14 amino acids. CDR3 loop: CASSLAGLIYEQFF. The CDR3 region has the DNA TGCGCCAGCAGCTTGGCAGGTCTAATATATGAGCAGTTCTTC.

The gene calls are TRBV12-3 or TRBV12-4 and TRBJ2-7; D is possibly TRBD1 (6 bases). The J call may be incorrect, as the DNA end agrees better with TRBJ2-5. There are 12 residues in the CDR3. The CDR3 is CASSTQGETQYF. CDR3 nucleotides: TGTGCCAGCAGCACACAGGGAGAGACCCAGTACTTC.

This clonotype counts as medium-sized. V is TRBV7-9 and J is TRBJ2-5, with unresolved D. The V gene's germline CDR1 is SEHNR and CDR2 FQNEAQ (reference sequence). This CDR3 is built from 16 residues. Trimming stripped 1 base from V and 4 bases from J, with 16 bases between. CDR3 bases: TGTGCCAGCAGCTTAGGCCTGGGTCCTTACCCAGAGACCCAGTACTTC. This translates into CASSLGLGPYPETQYF.

The rearrangement joins TRBV28 to TRBJ1-2, with D maybe TRBD1 (6 bases). This CDR3 has 14 residues. Germline CDR1 MDHEN, CDR2 SYDVKM. Trimming left V 2 bases short and J 8 bases short, with 15 bases between. CDR3 sequence reads: CASSLLRDMNGYTF. Written as DNA, the CDR3 is TGTGCCAGCAGTTTACTTCGGGACATGAACGGCTACACCTTC.

This clonotype was seen only a few times. The gene calls are TRBV11-2 and TRBJ2-7; unclear D gene. Trimming left V 3 bases short and J 9 bases short, with 15 bases between. The germline CDR1 and CDR2 sequences are SGHAT and FQNNGV. CDR3 length: 13 amino acids. The CDR3 region is CASSFPTTPTQYF. In DNA form, the CDR3 reads TGTGCCAGCAGCTTTCCTACCACACCGACGCAGTACTTC.

This chain connects TRBV12-3 or TRBV12-4 to TRBJ2-6; 8 nucleotides align to TRBD1. This CDR3 spans 14 amino acids. The trim removed 11 bases at V and 0 bases at J, leaving 3 bases unmatched. The CDR3 sequence: CAGQGNSGANVLTF. The CDR3 region has the DNA TGTGCCGGACAGGGAAACTCTGGGGCCAACGTCCTGACTTTC.

This clonotype was observed many times. J is TRBJ2-2 and V is TRBV5-4; 12 nucleotides agree with TRBD1. Per the germline V gene, CDR1 is SGHNT and CDR2 is YYREEE (reference sequence). Trimming removed 4 bases from V and 7 bases from J; junction bases left unmatched: 5. This CDR3 is built from 15 residues. The DNA for the CDR3 is TGTGCCAGCAGCCCGGGACAGGGGGCGATCGGGGAGCTGTTTTTT. Protein product: CASSPGQGAIGELFF. The full variable domain, its missing parts supplied by reference TRBV5-4 and TRBJ2-2, is ETGVTQSPTHLIKTRGQQVTLRCSSQSGHNTVSWYQQALGQGPQFIFQYYREEENGRGNFPPRFSGLQFPNYSSELNVNALELDDSALYLCASSPGQGAIGELFFGEGSRLTVL.

This clonotype was observed at least ten times. J is TRBJ2-7 and V is TRBV10-1; 12 bases match TRBD2. V lost 4 bases to trimming and J lost 7 bases; unmatched junction nucleotides: 14. The CDR3 is 17 residues long. The germline V gene has CDR1 WNHNN and CDR2 SYGVQD (reference sequence). The CDR3 DNA reads as TGCGCCAGCAGTGCTCGGCTAGCGGGAGGGCCCTCGAATGAGCAGTACTTC. Translated: CASSARLAGGPSNEQYF.

With respect to this clonotype: One end of the junction fails to match germline, which may point to a read error. The chain couples TRBV7-7 to TRBJ2-3; a possible D gene is TRBD2 (5 bases). The J call is doubtful: the DNA matches TRBJ2-2 better. CDR3 size: 13 residues. The germline CDR1 and CDR2 sequences are SSHAT and FNYEAQ (reference sequence). The CDR3 nucleotides read TGTGCTAGCAGGCGGGCGAACACCGGGGAGCTGTTTTTT. It is translated as CASRRANTGELFF.

The sample holds a few counts of this clonotype. The rearrangement joins TRBV6-1 to TRBJ2-3; 13 nucleotides match TRBD2. This CDR3 is 17 amino acids long. The germline gives CDR1 MNHNS, CDR2 SASEGT. V lost 8 bases to trimming and J lost 14 bases; unmatched junction nucleotides: 22. The CDR3 nucleotides read TGTGCCAGCTCCGGGACTAGCGGGACCTCGAACACCGGGGAGCTGTATTTT. Translated, it gives CASSGTSGTSNTGELYF.

This clonotype was seen just once. The chain combines TRBV5-1 with TRBJ2-5; either TRBD1 or TRBD2 may supply D (6 bases each). The better agreement between TRBJ2-1 and the DNA end casts doubt on the J call. Germline CDR1 SGHRS, CDR2 YFSETQ. CDR3 length equals 17 residues. CDR3 protein: CASSLLGQGTLPNEQFF. The CDR3 coding sequence is TGCGCCAGCAGCTTGTTGGGCCAGGGGACTCTCCCCAATGAGCAGTTCTTC.

V gene TRBV7-2 combines with J gene TRBJ2-7; 11 bases align to TRBD2. The closer fit of TRBJ2-1 to the DNA end suggests the J call may be wrong. Looked up from germline, CDR1 is SGHTA and CDR2 is FQGNSA. The CDR3 is 18 residues long. In DNA, the CDR3 is TGTGCCAGCAGCTTAGTATTTAGCGGGAGGGTCTCCTACAATGAGCAGTTCTTC. This encodes CASSLVFSGRVSYNEQFF.

The V call is TRBV7-2, the J call TRBJ2-1, with TRBD2 matching over 15 bases. With V trimmed by 2 bases and J by 10 bases, 3 bases remained unmatched. This CDR3 contains 15 residues. Looked up from germline, CDR1 is SGHTA and CDR2 is FQGNSA. DNA for the CDR3: TGTGCCAGCAGCTTATCCGGGACTAGCGGGGGGGAGCAGTTCTTC. Encoded protein: CASSLSGTSGGEQFF.

This clonotype is judged medium-sized. This chain uses TRBV12-3 or TRBV12-4 with TRBJ2-3; perhaps D is TRBD1 or TRBD2 (5 bases each). V shed 5 bases and J shed 2 bases, with 20 bases lying between them. CDR3 length equals 17 residues. The CDR3 region has the DNA TGTGCCAGCAGTCCTAGGGACGTTAGCTCTTCCACAGATACGCAGTATTTT. Translation: CASSPRDVSSSTDTQYF.

The chain couples TRBV7-8 to TRBJ2-7; TRBD1 matches 9 bases. The tail of the sequence fits TRBJ2-5 better, so the J call may be wrong. Germline CDR1 is SGHVS and CDR2 is FQNEAQ. This CDR3 is built from 14 residues. CDR3 in DNA: TGTGCCAGCAGCTCCCGGACAGGGGCGGAGACCCAGTACTTC. This encodes CASSSRTGAETQYF.

The CDR3 reads CASSLVSSNSYEQYF. In DNA, the CDR3 is TGTGCCAGCAGCTTAGTCTCCAGTAACTCCTACGAGCAGTACTTC. V gene TRBV7-6 combines with J gene TRBJ2-5; D uncertain. The DNA end lines up better with TRBJ2-7; the J call may be wrong. Germline CDR1 reads SGHVS; CDR2 reads FNYEAQ. This CDR3 region has 15 residues.

The count of this clonotype is one. The genes are TRBV7-3 and TRBJ2-2, with 8 bases identical to TRBD2. The CDR3 consists of 15 residues. CDR1 SGHTA and CDR2 FQGTGA come from the germline V gene. The ends lost 1 base at V and 5 bases at J; junction bases unmatched: 3. The chain's CDR3 is CASSLKAGGTGELFF. The CDR3 nucleotides are TGTGCCAGCAGCTTAAAGGCGGGAGGTACCGGGGAGCTGTTTTTT. Based on the CDR3 plus reference TRBV7-3 and TRBJ2-2, the full variable domain is GAGVSQTPSNKVTEKGKYVELRCDPISGHTALYWYRQSLGQGPEFLIYFQGTGAADDSGLPNDRFFAVRPEGSVSTLKIQRTERGDSAVYLCASSLKAGGTGELFFGEGSRLTVL.